The 15 T cell receptor beta chains below all came from one sample that was sequenced in a study of cytomegalovirus exposure and HLA in healthy donors. Both 60 Vbeta primers and 13 Jbeta primers went into the PCR. Clones were sequenced by immunoSEQ multiplex PCR, and TCRdb holds only the in-frame ones, with some missing. This table holds about 91,000 clones, approximately 86% found once. The sequenced sample consisted of PBMCs. These TCRs come from a man younger than 45 in good health and CMV-seropositive.

V and J are TRBV25-1 and TRBJ1-2; D not resolved. Trimming removed 4 bases from V and 3 bases from J, with 3 bases in between. Per the germline V gene, CDR1 is MGHDK and CDR2 is SYGVNS. This CDR3 has 11 residues. The CDR3 region is CASSAYYGYTF. The CDR3 nucleotides read TGTGCCAGCAGTGCCTACTATGGCTACACCTTC.

In its sample, this clone was seen a few times. V is TRBV6-1 and J is TRBJ1-1; D perhaps matches TRBD1 (5 bases). V lost 2 bases to trimming and J lost 0 bases, with 10 bases between them. The CDR3 loop spans 15 amino acids. CDR1 MNHNS and CDR2 SASEGT come from the germline V gene. CDR3 amino acids: CASSEFQGMNTEAFF. The CDR3 DNA is TGTGCCAGCAGTGAATTCCAGGGAATGAACACTGAAGCTTTCTTT.

The count of this clone is one. V and J are TRBV28 and TRBJ1-4, with D uncertain. V was pared by 5 bases and J by 5 bases, with 9 bases between. The CDR3 spans 13 residues. The germline V gene encodes CDR1 MDHEN and CDR2 SYDVKM. DNA of the CDR3: TGTGCCAGCAGTCGGAGCAGAAATGAAAAACTGTTTTTT. This sequence encodes CASSRSRNEKLFF.

The chain joins TRBV6-1 to TRBJ1-2, with 11 bases that match TRBD1. This CDR3 contains 16 residues. CDR1 MNHNS and CDR2 SASEGT come from the germline V gene. V was pared by 0 bases and J by 1 base, with 1 base of the junction left unmatched. CDR3 coding DNA: TGTGCCAGCAGTGAAGCCGGGACAGGGGGTAACTATGGCTACACCTTC. Its translation is CASSEAGTGGNYGYTF.

The chain carries TRBV5-4 and TRBJ2-7; 7 bases map to TRBD1. The CDR3 totals 14 residues. The V and J ends lost 5 bases and 6 bases, in that order; junction bases with no gene match: 11. CDR1 is SGHNT and CDR2 is YYREEE in the germline V gene (reference sequence). In DNA form, the CDR3 reads TGTGCCAGCAGTGCACACCAGACAGGGAGCGAGCAGTACTTC. It codes for CASSAHQTGSEQYF.

This chain uses TRBV4-1 with TRBJ2-1; 10 nucleotides agree with TRBD1. Germline values: CDR1 MGHRA, CDR2 YSYEKL. Trimming removed 2 bases from V and 15 bases from J; junction bases left unmatched: 10. The CDR3 totals 14 residues. The CDR3 sequence is CASSQTGTGARRFF. The CDR3 DNA is TGCGCCAGCAGCCAAACCGGGACAGGGGCTAGGCGGTTCTTC.

The V and J genes are TRBV4-2 and TRBJ1-1, with 8 bases identical to TRBD1. The CDR3 covers 16 residues. Trimming cost V 0 bases and J 1 base; bases outside gene matches: 4. Germline values: CDR1 LGHNA, CDR2 YNFKEQ. This CDR3 is CASSQDLGTGNTEAFF. The DNA for the CDR3 is TGTGCCAGCAGCCAAGATTTGGGGACAGGGAACACTGAAGCTTTCTTT.

The rearrangement links TRBV28 to TRBJ1-1; TRBD1 aligns across 8 bases. Losses at the gene ends were 4 bases for V and 4 bases for J; bases not matched to a gene: 8. The CDR3 has 15 residues. The V gene's germline CDR1 is MDHEN and CDR2 SYDVKM. This chain's CDR3 is CASSSPGQGGTEAFF. The CDR3, as DNA: TGTGCCAGCAGTTCCCCCGGACAGGGCGGCACTGAAGCTTTCTTT.

This rearrangement joins TRBV19 to TRBJ1-1; D perhaps matches TRBD1 (6 bases). Germline V lookup: CDR1 LNHDA, CDR2 SQIVND (reference sequence). This CDR3 region has 14 residues. Trimming removed 6 bases at V and 1 base at J, with 12 bases between. The DNA for the CDR3 is TGTGCCAGTAGGGACGGGGGGCCGAACACTGAAGCTTTCTTT. Protein product: CASRDGGPNTEAFF. The full variable domain, completed using reference TRBV19 and TRBJ1-1, is DGGITQSPKYLFRKEGQNVTLSCEQNLNHDAMYWYRQDPGQGLRLIYYSQIVNDFQKGDIAEGYSVSREKKESFPLTVTSAQKNPTAFYLCASRDGGPNTEAFFGQGTRLTVV.

The chain combines TRBV18 with TRBJ1-1; D unresolved. V was pared by 0 bases and J by 4 bases, with 6 bases between. The CDR3 extends over 13 amino acids. Looked up from germline, CDR1 is KGHSH and CDR2 is LQKENI. The CDR3 nucleotides read TGTGCCAGCTCACCACCGGCAGGCACTGAAGCTTTCTTT. Residues: CASSPPAGTEAFF.

The table lists this clone with a count of one. The chain employs TRBV19 and TRBJ2-5, with TRBD1 identical over 8 bases. The germline gives CDR1 LNHDA, CDR2 SQIVND (reference sequence). There are 13 residues in the CDR3. With V trimmed by 3 bases and J by 4 bases, 1 base remained unmatched. The CDR3 DNA sequence: TGTGCCAGTAGTATCGGACAGGGAGAGACCCAGTACTTC. This encodes CASSIGQGETQYF.

The rearrangement joins TRBV5-1 to TRBJ1-1; 10 bases are a match to TRBD1. Germline V gene lookup returns CDR1 SGHRS and CDR2 YFSETQ. There are 15 residues in the CDR3. Trimming took 4 bases from V and 1 from J; bases not matched to a gene: 4. The CDR3 DNA sequence: TGCGCCAGCAGCGGGGGGACAGGGGCGAACACTGAAGCTTTCTTT. Its translation: CASSGGTGANTEAFF. Looking up the rest from reference TRBV5-1 and TRBJ1-1 gives the full variable domain: KAGVTQTPRYLIKTRGQQVTLSCSPISGHRSVSWYQQTPGQGLQFLFEYFSETQRNKGNFPGRFSGRQFSNSRSEMNVSTLELGDSALYLCASSGGTGANTEAFFGQGTRLTVV.

The genes are TRBV5-1 and TRBJ2-7; TRBD2 agrees at 11 bases. V was pared by 4 bases and J by 4 bases, with 13 bases of the junction left unmatched. In germline, CDR1 is SGHRS, CDR2 YFSETQ. The CDR3 runs 17 residues. CDR3 loop: CASSPSPTSGRRYEQYF. CDR3 nucleotide sequence: TGCGCCAGCAGCCCCAGCCCCACTAGCGGGAGACGGTACGAGCAGTACTTC.

This chain joins TRBV30 and TRBJ2-3; 8 nucleotides agree with TRBD1. Per the germline V gene, CDR1 is GTSNPN and CDR2 is SVGIG (reference sequence). The trim removed 0 bases at V and 4 bases at J, leaving 3 bases unmatched. CDR3 length equals 14 residues. The CDR3 DNA sequence: TGTGCCTGGAGTGTGGTGACAGGGGCAGATACGCAGTATTTT. Protein product: CAWSVVTGADTQYF.

This clone appeared once. J is TRBJ1-2 and V is TRBV4-1; 7 nucleotides match TRBD1. Germline V gives CDR1 MGHRA, CDR2 YSYEKL. CDR3 length: 17 amino acids. The V segment lost 4 bases and the J segment 0 bases; nucleotides outside the gene matches: 11. CDR3 protein: CASSLAEQGFTNYGYTF. In DNA form, the CDR3 reads TGCGCCAGCAGCCTAGCCGAACAGGGGTTCACTAACTATGGCTACACCTTC.